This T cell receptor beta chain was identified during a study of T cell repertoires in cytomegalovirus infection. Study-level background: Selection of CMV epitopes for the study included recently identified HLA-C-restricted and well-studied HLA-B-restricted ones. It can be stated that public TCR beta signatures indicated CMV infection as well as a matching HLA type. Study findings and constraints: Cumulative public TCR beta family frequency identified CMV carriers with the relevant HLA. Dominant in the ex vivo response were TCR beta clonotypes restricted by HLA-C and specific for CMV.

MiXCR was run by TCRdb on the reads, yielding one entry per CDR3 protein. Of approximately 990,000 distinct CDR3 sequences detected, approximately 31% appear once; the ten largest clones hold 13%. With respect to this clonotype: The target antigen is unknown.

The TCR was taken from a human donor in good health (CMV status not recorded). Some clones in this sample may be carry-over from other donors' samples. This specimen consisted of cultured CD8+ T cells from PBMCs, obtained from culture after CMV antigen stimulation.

CDR3 DNA sequence: TGTGCCAGCACCCCGGTGGCGGGTTGGAATGAGCAGTTCTTC. It specifies CASTPVAGWNEQFF. V gene TRBV9 combines with J gene TRBJ2-1, with D possibly TRBD2 on 5 matching bases. CDR1 SGDLS and CDR2 YYNGEE come from the germline V gene. V lost 6 bases and J lost 7, with 17 bases in between. The CDR3 spans 14 residues.